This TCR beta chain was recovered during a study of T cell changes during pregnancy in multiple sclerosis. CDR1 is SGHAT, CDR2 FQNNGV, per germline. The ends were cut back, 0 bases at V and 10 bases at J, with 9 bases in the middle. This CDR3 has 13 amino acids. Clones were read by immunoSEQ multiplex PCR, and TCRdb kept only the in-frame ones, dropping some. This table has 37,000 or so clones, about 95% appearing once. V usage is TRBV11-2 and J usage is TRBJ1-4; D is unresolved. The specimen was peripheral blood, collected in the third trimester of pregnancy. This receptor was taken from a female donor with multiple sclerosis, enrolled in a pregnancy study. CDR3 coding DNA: TGTGCCAGCAGCTTAGATCTCGGGGTAAAACTGTTTTTT. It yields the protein CASSLDLGVKLFF. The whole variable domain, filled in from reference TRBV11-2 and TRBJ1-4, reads EAGVAQSPRYKIIEKRQSVAFWCNPISGHATLYWYQQILGQGPKLLIQFQNNGVVDDSQLPKDRFSAERLKGVDSTLKIQPAKLEDSAVYLCASSLDLGVKLFFGSGTQLSVL.